This TCR beta chain was found in a study of T cell changes during pregnancy in multiple sclerosis. Germline V gives CDR1 SGDLS, CDR2 YYNGEE. V gave up 3 bases and J gave up 0 bases, with 10 bases separating them. The CDR3 consists of 15 residues. TCRdb keeps only in-frame clones here, not all; method: immunoSEQ multiplex PCR. The top ten clones hold less than 0.75% of a sample with around 45,000 clones, around 90% of them seen once. This chain uses TRBV9 with TRBJ1-5; D gene uncertain. This receptor was obtained from a female donor with multiple sclerosis, enrolled in a pregnancy study. The sample here was CD4+ T cells from peripheral blood mononuclear cells, taken before pregnancy. The CDR3: CASSDGKDSNQPQHF. CDR3 in DNA: TGTGCCAGCAGCGACGGGAAGGATAGCAATCAGCCCCAGCATTTT.